These 30 T cell receptor beta chains were all obtained from the same sample, sequenced in a study of OX40 agonist ivuxolimab in advanced cancers. TCRdb's copy holds only in-frame clones and misses some; the assay was immunoSEQ multiplex PCR. The sample comprises some 30,000 clones, over 90% of which are singletons, and roughly 10% rests with the top ten. This specimen was CD4+ or CD8+ T cells sorted from blood, taken in a trial of the OX40 agonist ivuxolimab. These receptor sequences come from an adult with an advanced solid tumor such as melanoma, head and neck, liver or kidney cancer.

This clone was counted between two and nine times. The chain has TRBV27 and TRBJ1-2; 8 nucleotides line up with TRBD1. Germline trimming cut 2 bases from V and 5 bases from J; bases unmatched to any gene: 4. There are 14 residues in the CDR3. Germline CDR1 MNHEY, CDR2 SMNVEV (reference sequence). The CDR3 DNA sequence: TGTGCCAGCAGTTTAGACAGGGGCGGGTATGGCTACACCTTC. It encodes CASSLDRGGYGYTF.

The gene calls are TRBV4-3 and TRBJ1-1; D possibly corresponds to TRBD1 (6 bases). Germline lookup yields CDR1 LGHNA and CDR2 YSLEER. The V end was cut by 2 bases, the J end by 3 bases, with 19 bases between. The CDR3 has 17 residues. In DNA form, the CDR3 reads TGCGCCAGCAGCCAATTTTCCAGGGGTAGTGGGGACACTGAAGCTTTCTTT. This translates into CASSQFSRGSGDTEAFF.

The chain is built from TRBV27 and TRBJ2-1; D assignment may be TRBD1 or TRBD2 (5 bases each). The CDR3 covers 14 residues. Germline V gives CDR1 MNHEY, CDR2 SMNVEV (reference sequence). V gave up 5 bases and J gave up 0 bases, with 8 bases separating them. CDR3 sequence: CASSMGPSYNEQFF. The CDR3 DNA reads as TGTGCCAGCAGTATGGGACCCTCCTACAATGAGCAGTTCTTC.

The rearrangement joins TRBV6-5 to TRBJ2-1; 13 positions agree with TRBD2. Germline CDR1 reads MNHEY; CDR2 reads SVGAGI. This CDR3 comprises 15 residues. Losses at the gene ends were 5 bases for V and 7 bases for J; bases not matched to a gene: 5. The CDR3 sequence: CASSQLAGGRNEQFF. The CDR3 bases are TGTGCCAGCAGTCAACTAGCGGGGGGGCGTAATGAGCAGTTCTTC.

This clone appeared a single time. The J gene is TRBJ2-1, the V gene TRBV9; 7 nucleotides line up with TRBD1. This CDR3 is built from 15 residues. J gave up 4 bases and V 3 bases, and 7 bases lay outside the gene matches. The germline V gene encodes CDR1 SGDLS and CDR2 YYNGEE. CDR3 loop: CASSDGGQTYNEQFF. Written as DNA, the CDR3 is TGTGCCAGCAGCGATGGGGGACAGACGTACAATGAGCAGTTCTTC.

V is TRBV9 and J is TRBJ2-1; 11 positions match TRBD2. Germline V gene lookup returns CDR1 SGDLS and CDR2 YYNGEE. The CDR3 extends over 14 amino acids. V shed 0 bases and J 12 bases; nucleotides not matched to a gene: 5. The DNA for the CDR3 is TGTGCCAGCAGCGTAGGGGACCTAGCGGGGGGGCAGTTCTTC. It encodes CASSVGDLAGGQFF. Full variable domain (rest looked up from reference TRBV9 and TRBJ2-1): DSGVTQTPKHLITATGQRVTLRCSPRSGDLSVYWYQQSLDQGLQFLIQYYNGEERAKGNILERFSAQQFPDLHSELNLSSLELGDSALYFCASSVGDLAGGQFFGPGTRLTVL.

The chain employs TRBV5-6 and TRBJ2-5; 8 bases map to TRBD1. Germline V gene lookup returns CDR1 SGHDT and CDR2 YYEEEE. V shed 0 bases, J shed 5 bases, and the junction held 9 bases outside the gene matches. The CDR3 is made up of 16 amino acids. CDR3 DNA sequence: TGTGCCAGCAGCTTGGTGGCGTCAGGGGGCCGGGAGACCCAGTACTTC. It codes for CASSLVASGGRETQYF. Complete variable domain (other parts from reference TRBV5-6 and TRBJ2-5): DAGVTQSPTHLIKTRGQQVTLRCSPKSGHDTVSWYQQALGQGPQFIFQYYEEEERQRGNFPDRFSGHQFPNYSSELNVNALLLGDSALYLCASSLVASGGRETQYFGPGTRLLVL.

About this clone itself: The sample holds other DNA sequences that translate to the same CDR3. The chain recombines TRBV27 with TRBJ1-1; possibly TRBD1 for D (6 bases). The CDR3 is made up of 13 amino acids. Germline CDR1 and CDR2: MNHEY and SMNVEV (reference sequence). V dropped 4 bases and J dropped 6 bases, with 12 bases sitting between them. CDR3 residues: CASSSTGWSEAFF. CDR3 sequence (DNA): TGTGCCAGCAGTTCTACAGGGTGGTCTGAAGCTTTCTTT.

The rearrangement joins TRBV13 to TRBJ1-2, with a possible D match to TRBD1 (5 bases). The CDR3 spans 15 residues. Trimming left V 1 base short and J 0 bases short, with 9 bases between. Germline V lookup: CDR1 PRHDT, CDR2 FYEKMQ (reference sequence). The CDR3 DNA is TGTGCCAGCAGCTTAGCGATAGGGGCTAACTATGGCTACACCTTC. Translated: CASSLAIGANYGYTF. The full variable domain, completed using reference TRBV13 and TRBJ1-2, is AAGVIQSPRHLIKEKRETATLKCYPIPRHDTVYWYQQGPGQDPQFLISFYEKMQSDKGSIPDRFSAQQFSDYHSELNMSSLELGDSALYFCASSLAIGANYGYTFGSGTRLTVV.

This chain connects TRBV19 to TRBJ2-7; either TRBD1 or TRBD2 may fit D (5 bases each). The CDR3 extends over 14 amino acids. Deletions cut 2 bases from V and 2 bases from J, with 10 bases between. Germline CDR1 reads LNHDA; CDR2 reads SQIVND (reference sequence). This chain's CDR3 is CASSITRETYEQYF. CDR3 nucleotide sequence: TGTGCCAGTAGTATAACCAGGGAGACCTACGAGCAGTACTTC.

The V gene is TRBV6-6, the J gene TRBJ2-2; no clear D gene. V lost 7 bases to trimming and J lost 3 bases, with 12 bases between them. This CDR3 is 14 amino acids long. In germline, CDR1 is MNHNY, CDR2 SVGAGI (reference sequence). CDR3 coding DNA: TGTGCCAGCACCCTAGGGATGGACACCGGGGAGCTGTTTTTT. This sequence encodes CASTLGMDTGELFF.

The J gene is TRBJ2-5, the V gene TRBV7-6, with D perhaps TRBD1 or TRBD2 (5 bases each). This CDR3 contains 14 residues. Germline V gene lookup returns CDR1 SGHVS and CDR2 FNYEAQ. V was cut by 1 base and J by 1 base, with 7 bases left in between. The CDR3 here is CASSLGGFQETQYF. CDR3 bases: TGTGCCAGCAGCTTAGGGGGGTTCCAAGAGACCCAGTACTTC.

CDR3 amino acids: CAISESTGALNIQYF. The CDR3 DNA reads TGTGCCATCAGTGAGTCGACAGGGGCCTTAAACATTCAGTACTTC. The V gene is TRBV10-3, the J gene TRBJ2-4; 8 bases align to TRBD1. The CDR3 totals 15 residues. Germline CDR1 ENHRY, CDR2 SYGVKD. After removal of 0 bases from V and 6 bases from J, the junction contained 4 bases not matched to a gene.

This chain joins TRBV15 and TRBJ1-4, with TRBD1 identical over 11 bases. This CDR3 contains 14 residues. The trim removed 5 bases at V and 11 bases at J, leaving 7 bases unmatched. The V gene's germline CDR1 is LNHNV and CDR2 YYDKDF (reference sequence). The CDR3 sequence is CATSGDRGDWKLFF. In DNA form, the CDR3 reads TGTGCCACCAGCGGGGACAGGGGGGATTGGAAACTGTTTTTT.

The rearrangement links TRBV5-1 to TRBJ2-7; 12 bases align to TRBD2. CDR1 is SGHRS and CDR2 is YFSETQ in the germline V gene. Losses at the gene ends were 0 bases for V and 5 bases for J; bases not matched to a gene: 6. This CDR3 region has 16 residues. CDR3 coding DNA: TGCGCCAGCAGCTTGGCCGCTAGCGGGGGGGCCCACGAGCAGTACTTC. This codes for CASSLAASGGAHEQYF.

The chain couples TRBV7-9 to TRBJ1-4; 7 nucleotides align to TRBD1. V lost 4 bases, J lost 5 bases, and 10 bases stayed unmatched. The CDR3 length is 16 residues. Germline V lookup: CDR1 SEHNR, CDR2 FQNEAQ (reference sequence). Here the CDR3 reads CASSSSSGTENEKLFF. CDR3 in DNA: TGTGCCAGCAGCTCTTCCTCCGGGACAGAAAATGAAAAACTGTTTTTT.

By proportion, this clone is medium-sized (0.01 to 0.1%). The V call is TRBV4-1, the J call TRBJ2-7; D is perhaps TRBD1 (5 bases). V was trimmed by 1 base and J by 0 bases, leaving 19 bases between them. CDR3 size: 18 residues. Germline V gene sequence: CDR1 MGHRA, CDR2 YSYEKL. CDR3 DNA: TGCGCCAGCAGCCAAGGTCCCCCCACAGGTAAATTCTCCTACGAGCAGTACTTC. It is translated as CASSQGPPTGKFSYEQYF.

V gene TRBV6-1 combines with J gene TRBJ1-5; no clear D. The CDR3 consists of 16 residues. The V end was cut by 3 bases, the J end by 6 bases, with 18 bases between. The germline gives CDR1 MNHNS, CDR2 SASEGT. Here the CDR3 DNA reads TGTGCCAGCAGTGAGGGTTTATCAATGGGGAGTCAGCCCCAGCATTTT. Its translation: CASSEGLSMGSQPQHF.

The rearrangement joins TRBV7-9 to TRBJ2-1, with 13 bases matching TRBD2. The trim removed 6 bases at V and 0 bases at J, leaving 8 bases unmatched. From germline, CDR1 is SEHNR and CDR2 FQNEAQ (reference sequence). This CDR3 has 18 amino acids. Here the CDR3 reads CASSSTSGRSRSYNEQFF. For the CDR3, the DNA is TGTGCCAGCAGTTCGACTAGCGGGAGGTCCCGCTCCTACAATGAGCAGTTCTTC.

This chain uses TRBV5-8 with TRBJ2-1; TRBD2 matches 7 bases. The CDR3 totals 15 residues. Germline V gene lookup returns CDR1 SGHTS and CDR2 YDEGEE. Trimming removed 4 bases from V and 3 bases from J; junction bases left unmatched: 7. CDR3 sequence: CASSASGIVYNEQFF. The DNA of the CDR3 is TGTGCCAGCAGCGCGAGCGGGATTGTCTACAATGAGCAGTTCTTC. Combining the CDR3 with reference TRBV5-8 and TRBJ2-1 gives the whole variable domain EAGVTQSPTHLIKTRGQQATLRCSPISGHTSVYWYQQALGLGLQFLLWYDEGEERNRGNFPPRFSGRQFPNYSSELNVNALELEDSALYLCASSASGIVYNEQFFGPGTRLTVL.

The chain uses TRBV10-3 and TRBJ2-7; 10 positions agree with TRBD1. In germline, CDR1 is ENHRY, CDR2 SYGVKD. This CDR3 has 14 residues. The V segment lost 6 bases and the J segment 1 base; nucleotides outside the gene matches: 3. The CDR3 here is CAIRPGQGSYEQYF. The CDR3 coding sequence is TGTGCCATCAGGCCGGGACAGGGGTCCTACGAGCAGTACTTC.

The chain couples TRBV4-1 to TRBJ1-1; D is unresolved. This CDR3 has 15 amino acids. The germline V gene encodes CDR1 MGHRA and CDR2 YSYEKL. The V and J ends lost 2 bases and 2 bases respectively, with 12 bases between them. The CDR3 bases are TGCGCCAGCAGCCAAAGCCCCGGAGATAACACTGAAGCTTTCTTT. It encodes CASSQSPGDNTEAFF.

The CDR3 sequence is CASSLKWGEYTEAFF. DNA for the CDR3: TGTGCCAGCAGCCTCAAATGGGGGGAATACACTGAAGCTTTCTTT. The J gene is TRBJ1-1, the V gene TRBV5-5, with a weak D call TRBD1 (5 bases). Germline CDR1 and CDR2: SGHKS and YYEKEE (reference sequence). Trimming cost V 4 bases and J 3 bases, with 16 bases left between them. The CDR3 consists of 15 residues. Drawing the rest from reference TRBV5-5 and TRBJ1-1, the complete variable domain is DAGVTQSPTHLIKTRGQQVTLRCSPISGHKSVSWYQQVLGQGPQFIFQYYEKEERGRGNFPDRFSARQFPNYSSELNVNALLLGDSALYLCASSLKWGEYTEAFFGQGTRLTVV.

The chain combines TRBV27 with TRBJ1-4; TRBD1 matches at 8 bases. Germline CDR1 MNHEY, CDR2 SMNVEV (reference sequence). This CDR3 is 13 amino acids long. Trimming took 6 bases from V and 7 from J; bases not matched to a gene: 4. CDR3 nucleotide sequence: TGTGCCAGCAGGGACAGGGTTGGTGAAAAACTGTTTTTT. Its protein product is CASRDRVGEKLFF.

The chain joins TRBV6-1 to TRBJ1-5; D is unresolved. Trimming shortened V by 6 bases and J by 6 bases, and 15 bases separated the two germline ends. The V gene's germline CDR1 is MNHNS and CDR2 SASEGT. The CDR3 spans 14 residues. The CDR3 DNA reads as TGTGCCAGCAGCCAGAACCGGGGAGGTCAGCCCCAGCATTTT. This sequence encodes CASSQNRGGQPQHF.

This chain links TRBV29-1 with TRBJ2-5; unclear D gene. Trimming cost V 5 bases and J 2 bases, with 15 bases left between them. This CDR3 spans 14 amino acids. Germline-derived CDR1 and CDR2 are SQVTM and ANQGSEA. The CDR3 is CSVPDGRLQETQYF. CDR3 sequence (DNA): TGCAGCGTTCCCGACGGGCGGTTGCAAGAGACCCAGTACTTC.

This clone is medium-sized within its sample. This chain joins TRBV7-2 and TRBJ1-3; a possible D gene is TRBD1 (6 bases). CDR3 size: 14 residues. Trimming left V 2 bases short and J 3 bases short, with 8 bases between. Looked up from germline, CDR1 is SGHTA and CDR2 is FQGNSA. The chain's CDR3 is CASSLKQGGNTIYF. CDR3 coding DNA: TGTGCCAGCAGCTTAAAACAGGGTGGAAACACCATATATTTT.

The gene calls are TRBV6-1 and TRBJ1-5; 7 positions match TRBD1. The length of the CDR3 is 14 residues. The junction had 4 bases not matched to a gene; V was cut back by 4 bases and J by 4 bases. The germline V gene has CDR1 MNHNS and CDR2 SASEGT. CDR3 bases: TGTGCCAGCAGTGGGGGACAGACGAATCAGCCCCAGCATTTT. Its translation is CASSGGQTNQPQHF.

The chain uses TRBV5-6 and TRBJ2-5; D remains unclear. Germline V gene data show CDR1 as SGHDT and CDR2 as YYEEEE. This CDR3 comprises 15 residues. Trimming stripped 0 bases from V and 7 bases from J, with 16 bases between. CDR3 coding DNA: TGTGCCAGCAGCTTGGCCAGACGATCTAAAGGGACCCAGTACTTC. It is translated as CASSLARRSKGTQYF.

The CDR3 DNA is TGTGCCAGCAGCTTATCGGGCACAGATACGCAGTATTTT. It codes for CASSLSGTDTQYF. This chain joins TRBV11-3 and TRBJ2-3; D unclear. The germline V gene encodes CDR1 SGHNT and CDR2 YENEEA. The CDR3 runs 13 residues. Deletions cut 2 bases from V and 1 base from J, with 4 bases between. Filled out from reference TRBV11-3 and TRBJ2-3, the complete variable domain reads EAGVVQSPRYKIIEKKQPVAFWCNPISGHNTLYWYLQNLGQGPELLIRYENEEAVDDSQLPKDRFSAERLKGVDSTLKIQPAELGDSAVYLCASSLSGTDTQYFGPGTRLTVL.